These 14 T cell receptor beta chains originate from one sample sequenced in a study of CD8 T cells in acute hepatitis C reinfection. Generated by immunoSEQ multiplex PCR, the TCRdb table keeps only in-frame clones and is missing some. The data contain tens of thousands of clones, 80% to 90% of them seen just once; the ten biggest clones take up 9.5% to 12%. Described time point: naive CD8 control sorted from an acute-time-point sample. The sample consisted of naive CD8+ T cells from PBMCs. Every receptor here comes from a woman younger than 30 who spontaneously cleared hepatitis C infection.

The rearrangement uses TRBV18 and TRBJ1-3, with no clear D. This CDR3 is 16 amino acids long. The germline V and J ends were trimmed by 0 bases and 4 bases, with 13 bases remaining between them. Germline CDR1 KGHSH, CDR2 LQKENI. The CDR3 loop reads CASSPPEQPEGNTIYF. For the CDR3, the DNA is TGTGCCAGCTCACCACCAGAACAGCCGGAGGGAAACACCATATATTTT.

The chain recombines TRBV27 with TRBJ2-7; tentatively, D is TRBD1 (5 bases). V was trimmed by 6 bases and J by 2 bases, leaving 8 bases between them. Germline assignment: CDR1 MNHEY and CDR2 SMNVEV (reference sequence). The length of the CDR3 is 12 residues. The CDR3: CASRGRAYEQYF. CDR3 nucleotide sequence: TGTGCCAGCAGGGGCAGGGCCTACGAGCAGTACTTC.

This chain connects TRBV7-9 to TRBJ2-2; D perhaps matches TRBD2 (6 bases). The length of the CDR3 is 15 residues. V was shortened by 3 bases and J by 5 bases, with 13 bases between the two germline ends. Germline CDR1 and CDR2: SEHNR and FQNEAQ (reference sequence). CDR3 amino acids: CASSLYSGATGELFF. CDR3 nucleotide sequence: TGTGCCAGCAGCTTGTATAGCGGAGCGACCGGGGAGCTGTTTTTT.

The rearrangement uses TRBV5-1 and TRBJ2-1; D gene ambiguous. Trimming left V 3 bases short and J 0 bases short, with 19 bases between. The CDR3 is 18 amino acids. Germline CDR1 and CDR2: SGHRS and YFSETQ. The CDR3 protein is CASSSPRLDASSYNEQFF. The CDR3 coding sequence is TGCGCCAGCAGCTCCCCCCGCCTCGACGCAAGCTCCTACAATGAGCAGTTCTTC.

This chain joins TRBV7-6 and TRBJ1-1, with a tentative D call TRBD1 (5 bases). CDR1 and CDR2 from the germline V gene are SGHVS and FNYEAQ. The CDR3 runs 14 residues. The ends were cut back, 3 bases at V and 4 bases at J, with 12 bases in the middle. CDR3 sequence (DNA): TGTGCCAGCAGCTTTGGGGGGACGGTCACTGAAGCTTTCTTT. This sequence encodes CASSFGGTVTEAFF.

The V call is TRBV4-1, the J call TRBJ2-3; 11 positions agree with TRBD2. With V trimmed by 4 bases and J by 1 base, 4 bases remained unmatched. Germline V gene lookup returns CDR1 MGHRA and CDR2 YSYEKL. The length of the CDR3 is 16 residues. Here the CDR3 reads CASSPVAGGGTDTQYF. The CDR3 region has the DNA TGCGCCAGCAGCCCCGTAGCGGGAGGGGGCACAGATACGCAGTATTTT.

The V and J genes are TRBV5-4 and TRBJ2-7; TRBD2 matches at 7 bases. This CDR3 is built from 11 residues. Germline V gives CDR1 SGHNT, CDR2 YYREEE (reference sequence). J lost 6 bases, V lost 3 bases, and 0 bases had no gene match. The DNA of the CDR3 is TGTGCCAGCAGCTGGGGGGGCGAGCAGTACTTC. Residues: CASSWGGEQYF.

The chain couples TRBV7-9 to TRBJ2-5; 10 nucleotides line up with TRBD2. V shed 5 bases, J shed 5 bases, and the junction held 8 bases outside the gene matches. The CDR3 is 15 amino acids. Germline CDR1 is SEHNR and CDR2 is FQNEAQ (reference sequence). CDR3: CASSRGLAYGETQYF. CDR3 nucleotide sequence: TGTGCCAGCAGCCGGGGACTAGCGTATGGGGAGACCCAGTACTTC.

The chain links TRBV25-1 to TRBJ2-5; tentatively, D is TRBD1 (6 bases). The ends were cut back, 7 bases at V and 0 bases at J, with 12 bases in the middle. The CDR3 is made up of 14 amino acids. Germline values: CDR1 MGHDK, CDR2 SYGVNS. As DNA, the CDR3 is TGTGCCAGCATCCCATGGACAGACCAAGAGACCCAGTACTTC. Its translation is CASIPWTDQETQYF.

This sequence joins TRBV6-5 and TRBJ2-7; D is undetermined. The CDR3 sequence is 14 residues long. Germline V lookup: CDR1 MNHEY, CDR2 SVGAGI. Trimming left V 4 bases short and J 0 bases short, with 10 bases between. CDR3 loop: CASSFAGPSYEQYF. The CDR3 DNA reads as TGTGCCAGCAGTTTTGCCGGTCCCTCCTACGAGCAGTACTTC.

The V and J genes are TRBV18 and TRBJ2-5; 8 bases agree with TRBD2. The CDR3 has 17 amino acids. Germline CDR1 reads KGHSH; CDR2 reads LQKENI. V shed 3 bases and J 0 bases; nucleotides not matched to a gene: 9. The CDR3 DNA reads as TGTGCCAGCTCACCGGTCGGGAGGGCCTCGTACCAAGAGACCCAGTACTTC. Protein: CASSPVGRASYQETQYF. Full variable domain (rest looked up from reference TRBV18 and TRBJ2-5): NAGVMQNPRHLVRRRGQEARLRCSPMKGHSHVYWYRQLPEEGLKFMVYLQKENIIDESGMPKERFSAEFPKEGPSILRIQQVVRGDSAAYFCASSPVGRASYQETQYFGPGTRLLVL.

J is TRBJ2-1 and V is TRBV11-2, with no clear D. V lost 1 base and J lost 10, with 11 bases in between. Germline V CDR1 and CDR2: SGHAT, FQNNGV. There are 13 residues in the CDR3. The CDR3 bases are TGTGCCAGCAGCTTAGCTTTTGCCGCCGAGCAGTTCTTC. It is translated as CASSLAFAAEQFF. The variable domain in full, with the rest retrieved from reference TRBV11-2 and TRBJ2-1, is EAGVAQSPRYKIIEKRQSVAFWCNPISGHATLYWYQQILGQGPKLLIQFQNNGVVDDSQLPKDRFSAERLKGVDSTLKIQPAKLEDSAVYLCASSLAFAAEQFFGPGTRLTVL.

This chain uses TRBV6-5 with TRBJ1-2, with D hard to call. Trimming removed 0 bases from V and 2 bases from J, with 13 bases in between. This CDR3 region has 16 residues. CDR1 MNHEY and CDR2 SVGAGI come from the germline V gene. CDR3 sequence (DNA): TGTGCCAGCAGTTACTCCAGTAGGTCGTTCAACTATGGCTACACCTTC. Amino acid sequence: CASSYSSRSFNYGYTF.

The chain has TRBV7-8 and TRBJ2-3; D assignment may be TRBD1 or TRBD2 (5 bases each). The CDR3 runs 17 residues. V gave up 7 bases and J gave up 3 bases, with 23 bases separating them. From germline, CDR1 is SGHVS and CDR2 FQNEAQ. CDR3 DNA sequence: TGTGCCAGCACCCTATCCACAGGAGGTTCCTGGACAGATACGCAGTATTTT. Residues: CASTLSTGGSWTDTQYF.